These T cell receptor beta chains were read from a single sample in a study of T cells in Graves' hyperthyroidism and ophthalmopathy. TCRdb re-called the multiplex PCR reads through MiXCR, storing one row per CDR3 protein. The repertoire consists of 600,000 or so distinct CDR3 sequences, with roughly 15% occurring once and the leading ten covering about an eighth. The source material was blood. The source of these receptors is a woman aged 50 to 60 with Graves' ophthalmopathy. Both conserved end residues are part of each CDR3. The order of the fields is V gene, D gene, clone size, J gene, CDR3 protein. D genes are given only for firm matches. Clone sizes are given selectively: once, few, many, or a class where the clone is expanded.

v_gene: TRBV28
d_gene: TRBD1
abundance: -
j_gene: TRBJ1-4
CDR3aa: CASNLGTDEKLFF

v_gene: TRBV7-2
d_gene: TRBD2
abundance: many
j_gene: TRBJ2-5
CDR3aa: CASSLEGASGRYETQYF

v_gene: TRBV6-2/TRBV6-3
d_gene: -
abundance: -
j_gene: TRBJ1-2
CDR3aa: CASSFRVSRSNYGYTF

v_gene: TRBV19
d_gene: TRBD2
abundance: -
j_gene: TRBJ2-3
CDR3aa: CASSMWGGADTQYF

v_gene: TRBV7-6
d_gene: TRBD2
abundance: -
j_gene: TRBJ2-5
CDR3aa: CASSLAYGTSGRETQYF

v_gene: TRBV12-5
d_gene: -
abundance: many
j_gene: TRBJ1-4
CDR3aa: CASGWADRSDEKLFF

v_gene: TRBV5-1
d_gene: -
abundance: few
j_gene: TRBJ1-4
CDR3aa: CASSPRDASGEKLFF

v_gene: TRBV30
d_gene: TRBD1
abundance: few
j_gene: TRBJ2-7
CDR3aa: CAWWTGGYEQYF

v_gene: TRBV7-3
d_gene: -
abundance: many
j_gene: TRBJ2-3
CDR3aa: CASSLTSVGGTDTQYF

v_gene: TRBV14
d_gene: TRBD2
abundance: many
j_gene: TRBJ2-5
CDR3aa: CASSQGTSATQYF

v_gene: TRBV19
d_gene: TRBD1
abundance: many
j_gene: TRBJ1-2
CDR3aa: CASKEGAYGYTF

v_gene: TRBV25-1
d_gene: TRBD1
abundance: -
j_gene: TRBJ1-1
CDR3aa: CASRQGGLYTEAFF

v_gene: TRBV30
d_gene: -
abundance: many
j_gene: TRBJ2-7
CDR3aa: CAWSVRGEQYF

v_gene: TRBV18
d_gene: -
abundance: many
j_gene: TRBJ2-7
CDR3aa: CASSPGLSYEQYF

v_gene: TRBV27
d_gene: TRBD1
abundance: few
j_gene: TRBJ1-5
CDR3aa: CASSLNYADRGLNQPQHF

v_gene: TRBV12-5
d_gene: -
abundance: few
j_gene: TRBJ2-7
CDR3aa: CASGKRDHVYEQYF

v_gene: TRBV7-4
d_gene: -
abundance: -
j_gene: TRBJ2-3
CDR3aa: CASSLARLGGDTQYF

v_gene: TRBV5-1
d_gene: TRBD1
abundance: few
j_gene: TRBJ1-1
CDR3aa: CASSPSQGSHTEAFF

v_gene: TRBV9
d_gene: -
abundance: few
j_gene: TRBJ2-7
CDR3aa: CASSTHGQATYEQYF

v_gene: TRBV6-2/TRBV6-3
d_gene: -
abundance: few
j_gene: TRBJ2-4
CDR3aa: CASSYGGGIQYF

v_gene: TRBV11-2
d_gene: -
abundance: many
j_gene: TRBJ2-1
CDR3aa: CASRNLSYNEQFF

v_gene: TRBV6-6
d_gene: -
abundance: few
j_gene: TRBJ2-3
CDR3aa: CASSYTPFPGPTDTQYF

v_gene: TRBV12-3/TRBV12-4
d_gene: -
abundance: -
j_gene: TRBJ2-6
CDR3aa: CASSLIRKAGANVLTF

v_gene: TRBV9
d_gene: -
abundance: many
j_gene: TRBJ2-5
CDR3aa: CASSESGGAETQYF

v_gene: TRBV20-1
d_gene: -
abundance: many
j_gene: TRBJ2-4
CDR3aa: CSARSGALAKNIQYF

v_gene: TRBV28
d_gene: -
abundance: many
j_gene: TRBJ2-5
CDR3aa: CASSSGRGETQYF

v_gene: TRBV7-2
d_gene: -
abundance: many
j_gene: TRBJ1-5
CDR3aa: CASSIRQGNQPQHF

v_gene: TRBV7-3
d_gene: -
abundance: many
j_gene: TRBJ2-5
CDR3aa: CASSLRPVETQYF

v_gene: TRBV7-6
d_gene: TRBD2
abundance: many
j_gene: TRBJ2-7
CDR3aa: CASSIIAGGPNEQYF

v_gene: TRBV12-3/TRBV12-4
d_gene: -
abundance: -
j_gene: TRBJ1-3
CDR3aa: CASRLTVSGNTIYF

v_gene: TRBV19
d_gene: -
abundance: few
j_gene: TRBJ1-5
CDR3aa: CASSIVEYSNQPQHF

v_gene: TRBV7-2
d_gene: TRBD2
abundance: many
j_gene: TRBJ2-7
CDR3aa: CASSKPLAGPYEQYF

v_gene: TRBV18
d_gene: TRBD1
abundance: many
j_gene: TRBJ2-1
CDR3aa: CASSGQGLYNEQFF

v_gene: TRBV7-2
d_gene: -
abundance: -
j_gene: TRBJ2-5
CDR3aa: CANSSRSGETQYF

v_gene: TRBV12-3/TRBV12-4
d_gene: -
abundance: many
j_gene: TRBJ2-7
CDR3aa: CASSSWYEQYF

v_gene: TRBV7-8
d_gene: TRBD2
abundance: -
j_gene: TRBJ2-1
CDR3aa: CASSLWRGTSPNEQFF

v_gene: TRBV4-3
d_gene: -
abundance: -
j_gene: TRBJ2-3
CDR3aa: CASSQPGEEDTQYF

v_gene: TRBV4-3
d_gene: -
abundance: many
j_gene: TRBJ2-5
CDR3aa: CASSRGTGDETQYF

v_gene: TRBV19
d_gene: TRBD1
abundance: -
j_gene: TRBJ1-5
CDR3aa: CASSIDRTGFNQPQHF

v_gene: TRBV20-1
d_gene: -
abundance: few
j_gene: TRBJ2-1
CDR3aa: CSARRAGEQFF

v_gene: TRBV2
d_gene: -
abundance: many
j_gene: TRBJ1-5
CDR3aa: CASSEYPLDQPQHF

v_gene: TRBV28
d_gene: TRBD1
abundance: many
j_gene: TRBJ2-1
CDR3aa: CASLGRDRVGNEQFF

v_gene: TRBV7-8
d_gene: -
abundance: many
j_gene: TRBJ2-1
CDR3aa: CASSLSLGNEQFF

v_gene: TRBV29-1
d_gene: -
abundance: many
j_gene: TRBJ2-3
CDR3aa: CSVEADKRTDTQYF

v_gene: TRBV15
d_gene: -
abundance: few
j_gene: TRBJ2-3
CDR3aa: CATSTLGYTQYF

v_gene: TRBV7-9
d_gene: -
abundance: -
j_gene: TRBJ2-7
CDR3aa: CASSTGQRSYEQYF

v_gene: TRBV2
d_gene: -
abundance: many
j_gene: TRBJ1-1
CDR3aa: CASRAKGGVEAFF

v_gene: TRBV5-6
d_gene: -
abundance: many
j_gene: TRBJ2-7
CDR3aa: CASSSGTEYF

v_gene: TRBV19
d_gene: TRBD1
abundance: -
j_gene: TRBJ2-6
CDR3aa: CASRSTGVPSGANVLTF

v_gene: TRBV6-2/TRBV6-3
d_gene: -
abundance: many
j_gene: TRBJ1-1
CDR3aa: CASSYVTEAFF

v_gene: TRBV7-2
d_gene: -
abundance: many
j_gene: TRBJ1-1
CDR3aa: CASSLVGQGDEAFF